This TCR beta chain was captured by sequencing in a study of blood T cell repertoires in COVID-19. Study context: Both acute and convalescent COVID-19 samples were obtained from the United States, Italy and Spain. From T cells, B-cell-depleted T cells, or PBMCs came the material, which was cDNA or gDNA.

Trimming took 4 bases from V and 4 from J, leaving 14 bases between them. Germline V gives CDR1 SQVTM, CDR2 ANQGSEA. The CDR3 is 14 residues long. Authors' data handling: Reference gene primer amplification gave nucleated cell count estimates. The repertoire was sequenced with immunoSEQ multiplex PCR; TCRdb's copy has only in-frame clones and lacks some. V and J calls and clone size are as listed in that table; D and trimming were resolved from the DNA. The table shows some 110,000 clones, with about 86% occurring only once. The clonotype originates from a man older than 75 with acute or convalescent COVID-19. V usage is TRBV29-1 and J usage is TRBJ1-3; D uncertain. Material: peripheral blood. This chain's CDR3 is CSVVGGLWGNTIYF. The CDR3 DNA reads TGCAGCGTTGTTGGCGGCCTGTGGGGAAACACCATATATTTT.